Following are 20 T cell receptor beta chains from one sample sequenced in a study of cytomegalovirus exposure and HLA in healthy donors. Use of 60 Vbeta and 13 Jbeta primers characterized the PCR. TCRdb keeps only in-frame clones here, not all; method: immunoSEQ multiplex PCR. The sample has 150,000 to 200,000 clones, about four fifths seen once. The sequencing input was PBMCs. The source is a young man in good health and CMV-seronegative.

To note about this clone: Distinct nucleotide sequences in the sample also encode this CDR3. This chain uses TRBV19 with TRBJ1-1; 7 bases match TRBD1. V dropped 8 bases and J dropped 8; count of bases not matched to a gene: 8. Germline-derived CDR1 and CDR2 are LNHDA and SQIVND (reference sequence). The CDR3 spans 12 residues. The CDR3 region has the DNA TGTGCCAGTTCCCCCCGGGACAGAGAAGCTTTCTTT. This codes for CASSPRDREAFF.

V usage is TRBV7-3 and J usage is TRBJ2-2, with TRBD2 matching 8 bases. Germline lookup yields CDR1 SGHTA and CDR2 FQGTGA. The CDR3 consists of 12 residues. The J segment lost 8 bases and the V segment lost 7 bases, leaving 3 bases of the junction unmatched. The CDR3 sequence: CASNGGEGELFF. In nucleotides, the CDR3 is TGTGCCAGCAACGGGGGGGAGGGGGAGCTGTTTTTT.

This clone was seen only a few times. This sequence joins TRBV7-3 and TRBJ1-1, with TRBD1 as a possible D gene (6 bases). The CDR3 has 13 amino acids. V was pared by 5 bases and J by 7 bases, with 14 bases between. Germline V gene lookup returns CDR1 SGHTA and CDR2 FQGTGA. In DNA, the CDR3 is TGTGCCAGCAGCGATACAGGGATTGGTGAAGCTTTCTTT. Its protein is CASSDTGIGEAFF. The variable domain in full, with the rest retrieved from reference TRBV7-3 and TRBJ1-1, is GAGVSQTPSNKVTEKGKYVELRCDPISGHTALYWYRQSLGQGPEFLIYFQGTGAADDSGLPNDRFFAVRPEGSVSTLKIQRTERGDSAVYLCASSDTGIGEAFFGQGTRLTVV.

The genes are TRBV28 and TRBJ2-7, with TRBD1 identical over 9 bases. The junction had 1 base not matched to a gene; V was cut back by 7 bases and J by 3 bases. CDR3 size: 12 residues. The germline CDR1 and CDR2 sequences are MDHEN and SYDVKM. CDR3 amino acids: CASNRGLYEQYF. Here the CDR3 DNA reads TGTGCCAGCAACAGGGGGCTCTACGAGCAGTACTTC.

V and J are TRBV5-1 and TRBJ1-1, with D unresolved. The germline V gene encodes CDR1 SGHRS and CDR2 YFSETQ. The CDR3 loop spans 12 amino acids. Between the trimmed V and J ends, which lost 7 bases and 5 bases, there was a span of 12 bases. DNA of the CDR3: TGCGCCAGCGCCGCTTCCGGGACTGAAGCTTTCTTT. It codes for CASAASGTEAFF.

J is TRBJ1-3 and V is TRBV5-1, with a tentative D call TRBD1 (6 bases). This CDR3 comprises 16 residues. Germline V CDR1 and CDR2: SGHRS, YFSETQ. Trimming left V 4 bases short and J 0 bases short, with 14 bases between. CDR3 coding DNA: TGCGCCAGCAGCCAGGGACACATGAGCTCTGGAAACACCATATATTTT. Residues: CASSQGHMSSGNTIYF.

The chain employs TRBV9 and TRBJ2-3; D might be TRBD2 (5 bases). The length of the CDR3 is 16 residues. Germline V gene sequence: CDR1 SGDLS, CDR2 YYNGEE. Trimming stripped 1 base from V and 1 base from J, with 13 bases between. The CDR3 DNA reads TGTGCCAGCAGCGTAAGTAATGCCGGGGGCACAGATACGCAGTATTTT. This sequence encodes CASSVSNAGGTDTQYF.

In this sample, this clone turned up a few times. The V call is TRBV29-1, the J call TRBJ1-1, with TRBD1 as a possible D gene (5 bases). From germline, CDR1 is SQVTM and CDR2 ANQGSEA. V dropped 4 bases and J dropped 0 bases, with 15 bases sitting between them. The CDR3 extends over 15 amino acids. The CDR3 nucleotides read TGCAGCGTTGTGGGTATCGGGGGGGTGAACACTGAAGCTTTCTTT. The encoded protein is CSVVGIGGVNTEAFF.

Here the CDR3 DNA reads TGTGCCACCGTAATCGGGAGTATAGATACGCAGTATTTT. Translated: CATVIGSIDTQYF. V and J are TRBV2 and TRBJ2-3; perhaps TRBD2 as D (6 bases). Germline CDR1 is SNHLY and CDR2 is FYNNEI. V lost 10 bases, J lost 5 bases, and 16 bases lay in between. This CDR3 comprises 13 residues.

CDR3: CASSFSTGGEVGYTF. The CDR3 DNA is TGTGCCAGCAGTTTTTCCACAGGGGGAGAGGTCGGCTACACCTTC. The chain employs TRBV27 and TRBJ1-2, with 8 bases fitting TRBD1. CDR1 MNHEY and CDR2 SMNVEV come from the germline V gene (reference sequence). With 3 bases clipped from V and 8 bases from J, the junction kept 11 bases outside the gene matches. CDR3 size: 15 residues.

The chain carries TRBV6-5 and TRBJ2-7, with TRBD1 matching 7 bases. With 2 bases clipped from V and 6 bases from J, the junction kept 4 bases outside the gene matches. Germline values: CDR1 MNHEY, CDR2 SVGAGI. The CDR3 length is 13 residues. The CDR3 loop is CASSYGRGTEQYF. In nucleotides, the CDR3 is TGTGCCAGCAGTTACGGCAGGGGGACCGAGCAGTACTTC.

This clone was found a few times. The chain employs TRBV5-1 and TRBJ2-1; TRBD2 matches 10 bases. From germline, CDR1 is SGHRS and CDR2 YFSETQ. J lost 9 bases, V lost 7 bases, and 13 bases had no gene match. This CDR3 comprises 15 residues. CDR3 region: CASAVSGRAGPEQFF. In DNA, the CDR3 is TGCGCCAGCGCGGTGAGCGGGAGGGCCGGTCCTGAGCAGTTCTTC. The full variable domain, completed using reference TRBV5-1 and TRBJ2-1, is KAGVTQTPRYLIKTRGQQVTLSCSPISGHRSVSWYQQTPGQGLQFLFEYFSETQRNKGNFPGRFSGRQFSNSRSEMNVSTLELGDSALYLCASAVSGRAGPEQFFGPGTRLTVL.

The chain employs TRBV7-2 and TRBJ2-1, with TRBD2 matching 9 bases. There are 18 residues in the CDR3. V lost 4 bases, J lost 4 bases, and 14 bases stayed unmatched. Germline V gene lookup returns CDR1 SGHTA and CDR2 FQGNSA. The CDR3, as DNA: TGTGCCAGCAGCTCCAGTCGTCTAGCGGGAAGGAGATACAATGAGCAGTTCTTC. As protein: CASSSSRLAGRRYNEQFF. The full variable domain, with the rest looked up from reference TRBV7-2 and TRBJ2-1, is GAGVSQSPSNKVTEKGKDVELRCDPISGHTALYWYRQSLGQGLEFLIYFQGNSAPDKSGLPSDRFSAERTGGSVSTLTIQRTQQEDSAVYLCASSSSRLAGRRYNEQFFGPGTRLTVL.

The V gene is TRBV21-1, the J gene TRBJ2-5; the DNA was not used to check the table's D call, TRBD2. TRBV21-1 is a documented pseudogene. This CDR3 has 16 amino acids. The CDR3 nucleotides are TGTGCCAGCAGCAAAGGTAGAGCGGGGTACCAAGAGACCCAGTACTTC. As protein: CASSKGRAGYQETQYF.

This chain joins TRBV5-1 and TRBJ2-7; a possible D gene is TRBD2 (5 bases). V lost 2 bases to trimming and J lost 2 bases, with 11 bases between them. This CDR3 comprises 14 residues. The V gene's germline CDR1 is SGHRS and CDR2 YFSETQ. The CDR3 protein is CASSFQDSTYEQYF. In nucleotides, the CDR3 is TGCGCCAGCAGCTTTCAGGACTCGACCTACGAGCAGTACTTC.

The chain has TRBV7-2 and TRBJ1-5, with 11 bases aligning to TRBD1. Trimming cost V 5 bases and J 6 bases; bases outside gene matches: 9. This CDR3 region has 16 residues. The germline CDR1 and CDR2 sequences are SGHTA and FQGNSA. The DNA of the CDR3 is TGTGCCAGCAGCCCTCCAGGGGGACAGGGGGGTCAGCCCCAGCATTTT. The encoded protein is CASSPPGGQGGQPQHF. Filled out from reference TRBV7-2 and TRBJ1-5, the complete variable domain reads GAGVSQSPSNKVTEKGKDVELRCDPISGHTALYWYRQSLGQGLEFLIYFQGNSAPDKSGLPSDRFSAERTGGSVSTLTIQRTQQEDSAVYLCASSPPGGQGGQPQHFGDGTRLSIL.

The V and J genes are TRBV7-9 and TRBJ2-7, with 7 bases lining up with TRBD2. This CDR3 region has 17 residues. The junction had 15 bases not matched to a gene; V was cut back by 4 bases and J by 3 bases. Germline-derived CDR1 and CDR2 are SEHNR and FQNEAQ (reference sequence). CDR3 sequence (DNA): TGTGCCAGCAGCTCCGTCGACCAGCGGGGTTACGGCTACGAGCAGTACTTC. Translating it yields CASSSVDQRGYGYEQYF.

Remarks on this clone: Other DNA sequences of this sample code for an identical CDR3. The chain uses TRBV5-6 and TRBJ1-2, with unresolved D. Looked up from germline, CDR1 is SGHDT and CDR2 is YYEEEE. The CDR3 extends over 13 amino acids. V lost 4 bases and J 3 bases, leaving 10 bases between the germline ends. The CDR3 DNA reads as TGTGCCAGCAGCCCCGACATATACTATGGCTACACCTTC. This encodes CASSPDIYYGYTF. The full variable domain, in which reference TRBV5-6 and TRBJ1-2 provide the parts outside the CDR3, is DAGVTQSPTHLIKTRGQQVTLRCSPKSGHDTVSWYQQALGQGPQFIFQYYEEEERQRGNFPDRFSGHQFPNYSSELNVNALLLGDSALYLCASSPDIYYGYTFGSGTRLTVV.

This clone was observed a few times. This sequence joins TRBV7-6 and TRBJ2-5; D uncertain. Trimming took 5 bases from V and 1 from J, leaving 8 bases between them. This CDR3 region has 13 residues. Germline CDR1 is SGHVS and CDR2 is FNYEAQ. Here the CDR3 DNA reads TGTGCCAGCAGCACGACACGCCAAGAGACCCAGTACTTC. Amino acid sequence: CASSTTRQETQYF. Full variable domain (outside the CDR3, taken from reference TRBV7-6 and TRBJ2-5): GAGVSQSPRYKVTKRGQDVALRCDPISGHVSLYWYRQALGQGPEFLTYFNYEAQQDKSGLPNDRFSAERPEGSISTLTIQRTEQRDSAMYRCASSTTRQETQYFGPGTRLLVL.

This chain links TRBV4-3 with TRBJ1-2, with D maybe TRBD1 (5 bases). CDR1 LGHNA and CDR2 YSLEER come from the germline V gene. V dropped 0 bases and J dropped 4 bases, with 12 bases sitting between them. The length of the CDR3 is 15 residues. The CDR3 nucleotides read TGCGCCAGCAGCCAAGATCAAAGACAGCTCTATGGCTACACCTTC. Its protein is CASSQDQRQLYGYTF.